The clone carrying this T cell receptor (beta chain) showed up just once. The target antigen is unknown. The data derive from a study of shared clonotypes between healthy human individuals. General study points: The sharing of 5% to 5.5% of naive CD4 clonotypes was seen across a handful of donors. Clonotype sharing among donors was thought likely to change with sequencing depth.

Investigators spread the genomic DNA of each subset evenly over several immunoSEQ plates. Using immunoSEQ multiplex PCR, the repertoire was profiled, and TCRdb retains in-frame clones only, with some absent. The sample has about 1.5 million clones, approximately 97% seen once. V lost 0 bases to trimming and J lost 8 bases, with 14 bases between them. CDR3 length equals 15 residues. CDR1 LNHNV and CDR2 YYDKDF come from the germline V gene (reference sequence). This clonotype was obtained from a man aged 25-45 years in good health. Sequenced material: naive CD4+ T cells sorted from blood. Sample subset: CD45RA+ positively selected. The genes are TRBV15 and TRBJ2-1; D could derive from TRBD1 or TRBD2 (6 bases each). The CDR3 protein is CATSRDAKGGDEQFF. The DNA of the CDR3 is TGTGCCACCAGCAGAGATGCCAAGGGGGGTGATGAGCAGTTCTTC.